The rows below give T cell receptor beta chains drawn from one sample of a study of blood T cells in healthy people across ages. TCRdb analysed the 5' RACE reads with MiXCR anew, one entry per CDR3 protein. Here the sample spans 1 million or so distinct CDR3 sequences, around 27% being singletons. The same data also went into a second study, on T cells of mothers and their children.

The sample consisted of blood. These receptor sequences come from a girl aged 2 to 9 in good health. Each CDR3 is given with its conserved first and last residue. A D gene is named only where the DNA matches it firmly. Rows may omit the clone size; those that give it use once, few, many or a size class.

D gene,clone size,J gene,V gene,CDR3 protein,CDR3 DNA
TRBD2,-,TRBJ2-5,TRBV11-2,CASSPGLGVSETQYF,TGTGCCAGCAGCCCAGGACTAGGGGTCTCGGAGACCCAGTACTTC
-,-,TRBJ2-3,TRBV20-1,CSARPRGSTDTQYF,TGCAGTGCTAGACCCCGGGGCTCAACAGATACGCAGTATTTT
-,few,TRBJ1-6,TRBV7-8,CASRPAGYNSPLHF,TGTGCCAGCAGGCCAGCGGGCTATAATTCACCCCTCCACTTT
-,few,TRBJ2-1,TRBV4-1,CASSQDRQPVGRSYNEQFF,TGCGCCAGCAGCCAAGATCGTCAGCCCGTGGGCCGCTCCTACAATGAGCAGTTCTTC
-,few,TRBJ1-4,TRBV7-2,CASSLPVAESNEKLFF,TGTGCCAGCAGCCTACCCGTGGCGGAATCTAATGAAAAACTGTTTTTT
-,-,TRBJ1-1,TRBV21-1,CASSSNSPEQAGGTEAFF,TGTGCCAGCAGCTCAAATTCCCCGGAACAGGCGGGGGGGACTGAAGCTTTCTTT
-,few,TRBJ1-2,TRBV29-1,CSVEVGTAYGYTF,TGCAGCGTTGAAGTAGGAACAGCCTATGGCTACACCTTC
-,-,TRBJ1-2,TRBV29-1,CSVERFGTTDGYTF,TGCAGCGTTGAACGGTTTGGCACGACCGATGGCTACACCTTC
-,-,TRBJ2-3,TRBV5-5,CASSRQDTQYF,TGTGCCAGCAGCCGGCAAGATACGCAGTATTTT
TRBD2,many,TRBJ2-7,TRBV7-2,CASSYYSGKHTYEQYF,TGTGCCAGCAGCTATTATAGCGGGAAGCATACCTACGAGCAGTACTTC
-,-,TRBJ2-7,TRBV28,CASLPSYYPYEQYF,TGTGCCAGCCTCCCAAGTTATTACCCCTACGAGCAGTACTTC
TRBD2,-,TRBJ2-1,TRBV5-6,CASSLAGTSEDEQFF,TGTGCCAGCAGCTTGGCCGGGACTAGCGAAGATGAGCAGTTCTTC
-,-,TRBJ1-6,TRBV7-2,CASSLLFRTENSPLHF,TGTGCCAGCAGCTTATTGTTCCGGACAGAAAATTCACCCCTCCACTTT
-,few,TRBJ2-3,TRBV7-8,CASSLAGGTATDTQYF,TGTGCCAGCAGCTTGGCTGGAGGTACTGCCACAGATACGCAGTATTTT
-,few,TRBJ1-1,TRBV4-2,CASSQPLVGDLNTEAFF,TGTGCCAGCAGCCAACCCTTAGTTGGGGACCTGAACACTGAAGCTTTCTTT
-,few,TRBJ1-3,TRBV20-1,CSARAGPSGNTIYF,TGCAGTGCTAGGGCCGGACCTTCTGGAAACACCATATATTTT
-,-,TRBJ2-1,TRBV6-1,CASSALRANNEQFF,TGTGCCAGCAGTGCGCTGCGAGCGAACAATGAGCAGTTCTTC
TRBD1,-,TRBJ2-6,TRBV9,CASSVSKNRGGLPGANVLTF,TGTGCCAGCAGCGTTTCTAAGAACAGGGGTGGACTCCCTGGGGCCAACGTCCTGACTTTC
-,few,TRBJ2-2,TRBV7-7,CASTPRPGTGELFF,TGTGCTAGCACCCCCAGGCCTGGAACCGGGGAGCTGTTTTTT
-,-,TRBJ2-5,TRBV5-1,CASSPEGGAGVEETQYF,TGCGCCAGCAGCCCCGAGGGTGGAGCAGGGGTTGAGGAGACCCAGTACTTC
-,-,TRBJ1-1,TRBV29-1,CSVQAQANTEAFF,TGCAGCGTTCAAGCACAGGCGAACACTGAAGCTTTCTTT
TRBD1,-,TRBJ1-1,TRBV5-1,CASSRGTGRENTEAFF,TGCGCCAGCAGCCGAGGGACAGGGAGGGAGAACACTGAAGCTTTCTTT
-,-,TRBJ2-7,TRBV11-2,CASSLVTVSYEQYF,TGTGCCAGCAGCTTAGTGACGGTTTCCTACGAGCAGTACTTC
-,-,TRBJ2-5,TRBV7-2,CASTPLLGEQYF,TGTGCCAGCACCCCTCTTTTAGGAGAGCAGTACTTC
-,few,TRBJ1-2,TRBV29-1,CSVVTDLLYGYTF,TGCAGCGTTGTAACGGACCTCTTGTATGGCTACACCTTC
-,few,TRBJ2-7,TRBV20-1,CSASPAGLTYEQYF,TGCAGTGCTAGCCCCGCAGGGTTGACCTACGAGCAGTACTTC
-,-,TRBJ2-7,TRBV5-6,CAGSNETWVNEQYF,TGTGCCGGCAGTAATGAGACGTGGGTCAACGAGCAGTACTTC
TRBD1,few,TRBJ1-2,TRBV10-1,CASSSPGGLNYTF,TGCGCCAGCAGTTCTCCAGGGGGCCTGAATTACACCTTC
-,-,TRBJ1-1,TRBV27,CASSRPLNTEAFF,TGTGCCAGCAGTCGGCCCTTGAACACTGAAGCTTTCTTT
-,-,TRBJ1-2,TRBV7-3,CASSLTKTAGYTF,TGTGCCAGCAGCTTAACGAAGACAGCTGGCTACACCTTC
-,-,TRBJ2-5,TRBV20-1,CSADRGRETQYF,TGCAGTGCTGACCGGGGGCGTGAGACCCAGTACTTC
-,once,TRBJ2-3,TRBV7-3,CASSSPMADTQYF,TGTGCCAGCAGCTCCCCCATGGCAGATACGCAGTATTTT
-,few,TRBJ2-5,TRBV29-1,CSVEPAAGQRPQETQYF,TGCAGCGTTGAACCTGCGGCCGGGCAGCGACCTCAAGAGACCCAGTACTTC
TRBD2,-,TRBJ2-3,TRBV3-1,CASSQPEAGATTSTDTQYF,TGTGCCAGCAGCCAACCAGAAGCGGGAGCCACCACTAGCACAGATACGCAGTATTTT
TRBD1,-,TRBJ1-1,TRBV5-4,CASGLGNNRQTGRTEAFF,TGTGCCAGCGGCTTGGGGAACAACCGTCAGACAGGGCGTACTGAAGCTTTCTTT
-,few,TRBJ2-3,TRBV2,CASRSGLSTDTQYF,TGTGCCAGCAGATCGGGACTCAGCACAGATACGCAGTATTTT
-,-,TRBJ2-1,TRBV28,CASSFSGSHNEQFF,TGTGCCAGCAGTTTCAGTGGGTCCCACAATGAGCAGTTCTTC
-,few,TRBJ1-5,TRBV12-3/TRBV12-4,CASSLNRVDQPQHF,TGTGCCAGCAGTTTAAACAGGGTGGATCAGCCCCAGCATTTT
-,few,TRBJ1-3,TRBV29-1,CSVEDLNVYSGNTIYF,TGCAGCGTTGAAGATCTTAACGTCTACTCTGGAAACACCATATATTTT
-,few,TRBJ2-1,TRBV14,CASSQGLTFVQGNEQFF,TGTGCCAGCAGCCAAGGATTGACCTTCGTTCAGGGTAATGAGCAGTTCTTC
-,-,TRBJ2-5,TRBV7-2,CASSLGDSQYF,TGTGCCAGCAGCTTAGGGGATTCCCAGTACTTC
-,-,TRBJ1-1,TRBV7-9,CASSLAAGVTLNTEAFF,TGTGCCAGCAGCTTAGCAGCGGGGGTTACACTGAACACTGAAGCTTTCTTT
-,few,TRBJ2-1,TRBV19,CASRLRGNNEQFF,TGTGCCAGCCGCCTCCGGGGGAACAATGAGCAGTTCTTC
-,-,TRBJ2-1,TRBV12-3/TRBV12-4,CASSSGNHNEQFF,TGTGCCAGCAGTTCAGGGAACCACAATGAGCAGTTCTTC
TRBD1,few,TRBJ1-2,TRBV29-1,CSAGDDRVSYGYTF,TGCAGCGCTGGAGACGACAGGGTCAGCTATGGCTACACCTTC
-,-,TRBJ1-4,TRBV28,CASSGRLYGATNEKLFF,TGTGCCAGCAGTGGTAGATTGTATGGGGCAACTAATGAAAAACTGTTTTTT
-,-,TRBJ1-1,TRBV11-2,CASSFGSMNTEAFF,TGTGCCAGCAGCTTCGGCAGCATGAACACTGAAGCTTTCTTT
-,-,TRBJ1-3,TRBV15,CATRSRHVSSGNTIYF,TGTGCCACCAGATCAAGGCACGTCTCCTCTGGAAACACCATATATTTT
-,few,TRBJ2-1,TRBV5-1,CASSLDGGQSYNEQFF,TGCGCCAGCAGCTTGGACGGGGGACAGTCTTACAATGAGCAGTTCTTC
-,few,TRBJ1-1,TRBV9,CASSVAGVSEAFF,TGTGCCAGCAGCGTGGCCGGAGTATCTGAAGCTTTCTTT
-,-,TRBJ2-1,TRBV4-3,CASSQDGPAFSYNEQFF,TGCGCCAGCAGCCAAGATGGACCGGCCTTCTCCTACAATGAGCAGTTCTTC
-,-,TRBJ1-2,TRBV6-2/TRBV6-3,CASSYSSANYGYTF,TGTGCCAGCAGTTACTCATCCGCTAACTATGGCTACACCTTC
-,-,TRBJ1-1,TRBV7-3,CASSSADDAEAFF,TGTGCCAGCAGCTCAGCAGATGACGCTGAAGCTTTCTTT
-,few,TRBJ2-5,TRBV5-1,CATRGAGETQYF,TGCGCCACCAGGGGCGCCGGGGAGACCCAGTACTTC
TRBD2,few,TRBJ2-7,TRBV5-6,CASSLFTSGAYEQYF,TGTGCCAGCAGCTTGTTCACTAGCGGGGCCTACGAGCAGTACTTC
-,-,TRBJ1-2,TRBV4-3,CASSQDSRLFGYTF,TGCGCCAGCAGCCAAGACTCGCGTCTATTTGGCTACACCTTC
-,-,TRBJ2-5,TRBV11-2,CASSWAVGETQYF,TGTGCCAGCAGCTGGGCGGTAGGAGAGACCCAGTACTTC